Reported below is one T cell receptor (beta chain). Its specificity is not known. The data derive from a study of T cell responses to AZD1222 COVID-19 vaccine. Broader study findings: Spike-specific TCR breadth and depth grew following two AZD1222 doses. Repertoire collection took place solely once the T cell response had peaked. Spike as a whole was targeted by vaccine-associated CD4 TCRs, dominant at 160-218 and 743-854. Only a handful of people who got AZD1222 tested seropositive at baseline.

Measured with immunoSEQ multiplex PCR; TCRdb has only the in-frame clones, and not every one. The sample shows about 160,000 clones, 85% to 90% of them seen only once. V lost 4 bases and J 2 bases, leaving 10 bases between the germline ends. Germline-derived CDR1 and CDR2 are SGHRS and YFSETQ. The CDR3 extends over 15 amino acids. This sequence joins TRBV5-1 and TRBJ2-6, with D possibly matching TRBD1 (6 bases). This sequence was found in an adult who received the AZD1222 COVID-19 vaccine. The sample in question was peripheral blood, obtained 28 days after the second AZD1222 dose. The CDR3 DNA is TGCGCCAGCAGCAGGGACACCGCTGGGGCCAACGTCCTGACTTTC. This translates into CASSRDTAGANVLTF.